The 27 T cell receptor beta chains in this list originate from one sample, sequenced in a study of metastatic and nonmetastatic thyroid tumors. Prior to thyroid surgery, none of the patients had received any treatment. TCRdb re-processed the PCR reads through MiXCR. The sample shows 55,000 or so clones, approximately 17% of them seen only once. The sequenced material came from blood. The receptor source for this set is a female donor with papillary thyroid cancer or a benign thyroid nodule (not recorded which). Some clones in this sample may be carry-over from other donors' samples.

This clone was detected ten times or more. The chain joins TRBV24-1 to TRBJ1-1; D is unclear. In germline, CDR1 is KGHDR, CDR2 SFDVKD. The V end was cut by 5 bases, the J end by 1 base, with 4 bases between. The CDR3 is 12 residues long. The CDR3, as DNA: TGTGCCACCAGTGTGGGGAACACTGAAGCTTTCTTT. It translates to CATSVGNTEAFF.

This clone came up many times. The V and J genes are TRBV28 and TRBJ2-7; a weak D match, TRBD1 (6 bases). CDR3 length: 13 amino acids. Germline CDR1 is MDHEN and CDR2 is SYDVKM. Trimming cost V 7 bases and J 0 bases, with 10 bases left between them. The CDR3, as DNA: TGTGCCAGCATCCGGGACAACTCCTACGAGCAGTACTTC. It yields the protein CASIRDNSYEQYF.

In regard to this clone: Additional DNA sequences in this sample encode the identical CDR3. The chain has TRBV20-1 and TRBJ2-7; no clear D gene. From germline, CDR1 is DFQATT and CDR2 SNEGSKA (reference sequence). Trimming shortened V by 7 bases and J by 5 bases, and 12 bases separated the two germline ends. CDR3 length: 11 residues. The CDR3 nucleotides are TGCAGTGTTAGTCCCGGAGACGAGCAGTACTTC. Residues: CSVSPGDEQYF.

This clone was found many times. The genes are TRBV7-6 and TRBJ2-1, with TRBD2 identical over 9 bases. Germline CDR1 and CDR2: SGHVS and FNYEAQ. CDR3 length equals 17 residues. V dropped 5 bases and J dropped 4; count of bases not matched to a gene: 12. The CDR3 loop is CASSPDWLAGEYNEQFF. CDR3 DNA sequence: TGTGCCAGCAGCCCCGATTGGTTAGCGGGAGAGTACAATGAGCAGTTCTTC. The variable domain in full, with the rest retrieved from reference TRBV7-6 and TRBJ2-1, is GAGVSQSPRYKVTKRGQDVALRCDPISGHVSLYWYRQALGQGPEFLTYFNYEAQQDKSGLPNDRFSAERPEGSISTLTIQRTEQRDSAMYRCASSPDWLAGEYNEQFFGPGTRLTVL.

This clone was counted a few times. The V gene is TRBV12-3 or TRBV12-4, the J gene TRBJ1-3; 10 bases map to TRBD1. Trimming removed 7 bases from V and 8 bases from J; junction bases left unmatched: 5. This CDR3 has 13 amino acids. Written as DNA, the CDR3 is TGTGCCAGCACCCCCGGACAGGGGGACACCATATATTTT. This sequence encodes CASTPGQGDTIYF.

This clone was recorded at least ten times. The chain uses TRBV29-1 and TRBJ2-7; D gene unclear. This CDR3 is built from 9 residues. Trimming took off 3 bases at V and 6 bases at J, with 3 bases between the two ends. Germline CDR1 SQVTM, CDR2 ANQGSEA. In DNA, the CDR3 is TGCAGCGTTGATGGCGAGCAGTACTTC. Residues: CSVDGEQYF.

This clone was observed at least ten times. The V call is TRBV20-1, the J call TRBJ2-1; tentatively, D is TRBD1 (5 bases). CDR3 size: 14 residues. CDR1 and CDR2 from the germline V gene are DFQATT and SNEGSKA (reference sequence). V shed 3 bases and J shed 6 bases, with 15 bases lying between them. The DNA for the CDR3 is TGCAGTGCTAGGCGCACAGGATTTATCAATGAGCAGTTCTTC. This sequence encodes CSARRTGFINEQFF.

This clone was found many times. V and J are TRBV6-1 and TRBJ2-7; D unresolved. Trimming removed 2 bases from V and 3 bases from J, with 11 bases in between. This CDR3 region has 14 residues. Germline loops: CDR1 MNHNS, CDR2 SASEGT. This CDR3 is CASSEFGAIYEQYF. CDR3 DNA: TGTGCCAGCAGTGAATTTGGCGCAATCTACGAGCAGTACTTC.

By share of the sample, this clone is medium-sized (0.01 to 0.1%). The genes are TRBV6-1 and TRBJ2-7; D gene uncertain. V dropped 4 bases and J dropped 5 bases, with 15 bases sitting between them. The CDR3 consists of 14 residues. Germline V gives CDR1 MNHNS, CDR2 SASEGT. The CDR3 sequence is CASSGNFKSDEQYF. The CDR3 DNA follows: TGTGCCAGCAGTGGTAATTTCAAGAGCGACGAGCAGTACTTC.

This clone has at least ten counts. The V gene is TRBV2, the J gene TRBJ1-2, with 9 nucleotides matching TRBD1. Germline V gives CDR1 SNHLY, CDR2 FYNNEI. CDR3 length equals 13 residues. The ends lost 8 bases at V and 6 bases at J; junction bases unmatched: 7. The CDR3 DNA sequence: TGTGCCAGCGCGCGGGACAGGGATCATGGCTACACCTTC. Translating it yields CASARDRDHGYTF.

This clone was observed a handful of times. The V call is TRBV27, the J call TRBJ2-5, with D unresolved. The CDR3 spans 14 residues. Germline CDR1 and CDR2: MNHEY and SMNVEV (reference sequence). The germline V and J ends were trimmed by 4 bases and 2 bases, with 11 bases remaining between them. CDR3 nucleotide sequence: TGTGCCAGCAGTTCCCCCGGCAGGCAAGAGACCCAGTACTTC. Protein sequence: CASSSPGRQETQYF.

V gene TRBV19 combines with J gene TRBJ2-7; D is possibly TRBD2 (7 bases). The germline CDR1 and CDR2 sequences are LNHDA and SQIVND (reference sequence). V shed 6 bases and J shed 2 bases, with 17 bases lying between them. The CDR3 has 15 residues. The CDR3 spells CASRGPGGPPYEQYF. For the CDR3, the DNA is TGTGCCAGTAGGGGCCCCGGGGGGCCTCCCTACGAGCAGTACTTC.

This clone was counted ten times or more. The chain has TRBV28 and TRBJ2-7; D gene unclear. Trimming cost V 3 bases and J 3 bases, with 9 bases left between them. The germline V gene has CDR1 MDHEN and CDR2 SYDVKM. This CDR3 comprises 13 residues. In nucleotides, the CDR3 is TGTGCCAGCAGTTTTAACGTAAACTACGAGCAGTACTTC. Protein sequence: CASSFNVNYEQYF.

This clone was seen at least ten times. The gene calls are TRBV2 and TRBJ2-5, with D perhaps matching TRBD2 (5 bases). V was cut by 4 bases and J by 2 bases, with 11 bases left in between. Germline CDR1 SNHLY, CDR2 FYNNEI. The CDR3 sequence is 14 residues long. CDR3 region: CASSALRVQETQYF. In DNA, the CDR3 is TGTGCCAGCAGTGCTTTGAGGGTGCAAGAGACCCAGTACTTC.

This clone was counted many times. The V call is TRBV28, the J call TRBJ1-4, with D possibly matching TRBD1 (5 bases). The CDR3 loop spans 15 amino acids. Germline V gene lookup returns CDR1 MDHEN and CDR2 SYDVKM. Trimming removed 4 bases from V and 7 bases from J, with 16 bases in between. The CDR3: CASSSTGDAGEKLFF. The CDR3 DNA is TGTGCCAGCAGTTCTACCGGGGACGCCGGTGAAAAACTGTTTTTT.

This clone was seen ten or more times. The V and J genes are TRBV19 and TRBJ1-1; D is undetermined. The CDR3 loop spans 13 amino acids. Germline V gene lookup returns CDR1 LNHDA and CDR2 SQIVND (reference sequence). Trimming removed 6 bases at V and 1 base at J, with 9 bases between. The CDR3 sequence: CASSVDTNTEAFF. CDR3 sequence (DNA): TGTGCCAGTAGCGTTGACACGAACACTGAAGCTTTCTTT.

This clone was detected only a few times. The chain joins TRBV6-2 or TRBV6-3 to TRBJ2-5; 14 bases map to TRBD2. The CDR3 has 15 residues. Germline loops: CDR1 MNHEY, CDR2 SVGEGT. With 6 bases clipped from V and 5 bases from J, the junction kept 5 bases outside the gene matches. The CDR3 DNA is TGTGCCAGCAGGCAGGGACTAGCGGGAGTTGAGACCCAGTACTTC. As protein: CASRQGLAGVETQYF.

This clone showed up many times. The chain is built from TRBV30 and TRBJ1-2; the D is unclear. The CDR3 length is 13 residues. With 0 bases removed from V and 6 bases from J, the gap between germline ends came to 11 bases. Per germline, CDR1 GTSNPN and CDR2 SVGIG (reference sequence). The DNA of the CDR3 is TGTGCCTGGAGTGTTGGGGTCGGAGATGGCTACACCTTC. Its protein product is CAWSVGVGDGYTF.

This clone is judged medium-sized (0.01 to 0.1%). The V and J genes are TRBV27 and TRBJ2-7; D ambiguous. This CDR3 contains 13 residues. Trimming took 8 bases from V and 5 from J, leaving 16 bases between them. The V gene's germline CDR1 is MNHEY and CDR2 SMNVEV (reference sequence). CDR3 residues: CASVPRVLHEQYF. CDR3 DNA sequence: TGTGCCAGCGTCCCCCGGGTCCTGCACGAGCAGTACTTC.

This clone came up a few times. This rearrangement joins TRBV15 to TRBJ2-7, with a weak D call TRBD2 (6 bases). Deletions cut 4 bases from V and 2 bases from J, with 12 bases between. Germline CDR1 and CDR2: LNHNV and YYDKDF (reference sequence). CDR3 size: 14 residues. CDR3 residues: CATSMWTTPYEQYF. CDR3 bases: TGTGCCACCAGCATGTGGACTACGCCCTACGAGCAGTACTTC.

This clone was seen repeatedly, ten times or more. This chain uses TRBV20-1 with TRBJ1-1; 9 nucleotides align to TRBD1. Germline values: CDR1 DFQATT, CDR2 SNEGSKA (reference sequence). Unmatched junction bases numbered 5, after V lost 6 bases and J lost 3 bases. The CDR3 has 13 amino acids. The CDR3 loop is CSARQGVYTEAFF. The CDR3 DNA sequence: TGCAGTGCCCGACAGGGGGTATACACTGAAGCTTTCTTT.

The rearrangement joins TRBV20-1 to TRBJ1-6, with D possibly matching TRBD1 (5 bases). The CDR3 length is 15 residues. The V end was cut by 3 bases, the J end by 9 bases, with 18 bases between. CDR1 and CDR2 (germline): DFQATT, SNEGSKA (reference sequence). The CDR3 DNA reads TGCAGTGCTAGGGATCGAGAGACAGTAGTTTCACCCCTCCACTTT. Protein: CSARDRETVVSPLHF.

This clone was seen a few times. This rearrangement joins TRBV28 to TRBJ2-1, with a tentative D call TRBD1 (6 bases). V was shortened by 5 bases and J by 0 bases, with 14 bases between the two germline ends. The CDR3 has 16 residues. Germline V gene data show CDR1 as MDHEN and CDR2 as SYDVKM. In DNA form, the CDR3 reads TGTGCCAGCAGTGGCATAACAGGGTGCTCCTACAATGAGCAGTTCTTC. Its translation: CASSGITGCSYNEQFF.

This clone was seen ten or more times. The rearrangement links TRBV5-4 to TRBJ1-4; D unclear. CDR3 length equals 15 residues. V lost 2 bases, J lost 5 bases, and 13 bases lay in between. Germline lookup yields CDR1 SGHNT and CDR2 YYREEE (reference sequence). As DNA, the CDR3 is TGTGCCAGCAGCTTAGAGAAGGGATTAAATGAAAAACTGTTTTTT. Its protein is CASSLEKGLNEKLFF.

At least ten counts were recorded for this clone. The V call is TRBV15, the J call TRBJ1-1; D is unresolved. The CDR3 is 13 residues long. V was clipped by 5 bases and J by 6 bases, with 13 bases between them. Germline lookup yields CDR1 LNHNV and CDR2 YYDKDF (reference sequence). CDR3 region: CATSSRSAPEAFF. The CDR3 DNA reads as TGTGCCACCAGCTCCCGGTCAGCACCTGAAGCTTTCTTT.

This clone was observed at least ten times. In nucleotides, the CDR3 is TGTGCCAGCAGCGAACAGGGGCGGAGGGAGACCCAGTACTTC. Its protein is CASSEQGRRETQYF. The chain carries TRBV9 and TRBJ2-5; TRBD1 matches at 7 bases. This CDR3 is 14 amino acids long. CDR1 is SGDLS, CDR2 YYNGEE, per germline. Unmatched junction bases numbered 7, after V lost 3 bases and J lost 5 bases.

This clone appeared many times. The junction shows a germline mismatch at one end, possibly a read error. The chain links TRBV20-1 to TRBJ2-1; D ambiguous. Looked up from germline, CDR1 is DFQATT and CDR2 is SNEGSKA (reference sequence). The CDR3 runs to 12 residues. As DNA, the CDR3 is TGCAGTGCACCGCTGGGCTACGATGAGCAGTTCTTC. Translated: CSAPLGYDEQFF.